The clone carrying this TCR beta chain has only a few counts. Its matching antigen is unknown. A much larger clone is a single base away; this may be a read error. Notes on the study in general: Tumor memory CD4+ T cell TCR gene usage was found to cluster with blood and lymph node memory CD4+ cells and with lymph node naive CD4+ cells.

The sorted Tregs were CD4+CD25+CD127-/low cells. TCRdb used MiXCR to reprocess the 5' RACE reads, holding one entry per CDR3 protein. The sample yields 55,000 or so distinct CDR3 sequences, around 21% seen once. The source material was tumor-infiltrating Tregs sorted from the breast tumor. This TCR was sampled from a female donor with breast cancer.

CDR3 sequence reads: CASSLTDDYQETQYF. The CDR3 DNA reads TGCGCCAGCAGCTTGACTGACGACTACCAAGAGACCCAGTACTTC. J is TRBJ2-5 and V is TRBV5-1; D not certain. The CDR3 covers 15 residues. Germline values: CDR1 SGHRS, CDR2 YFSETQ. V lost 1 base, J lost 0 bases, and 10 bases lay in between.